This TCR beta chain emerged from a study of shared clonotypes between healthy human individuals. Study results and limitations: Non-shared clonotypes showed lower generation probabilities than clonotypes common to all four donors.

On this clone itself: Its antigen is not identified.

Only in-frame clones appear in the TCRdb table, and some are missing; sequencing was by immunoSEQ multiplex PCR. There are 2 million to 2.5 million clones in the sample; roughly 92% occur only once, and around 0.4% lies in the top ten. The V gene's germline CDR1 is MNHNY and CDR2 SVGAGI (reference sequence). CDR3 length equals 14 residues. V gave up 2 bases and J gave up 1 base, with 5 bases separating them. This receptor was taken from a man aged 18 to 35 in good health. Some clones in this sample may be carry-over from other donors' samples. The sample taken for sequencing was naive CD4+ T cells from PBMCs. Indicated subset: CD45RA+ positively selected. This chain uses TRBV6-6 with TRBJ2-2; D is ambiguous. The CDR3: CASSYAENTGELFF. The CDR3 nucleotides read TGTGCCAGCAGTTACGCGGAGAACACCGGGGAGCTGTTTTTT.